The 8 T cell receptor beta chains listed next were all sequenced from one sample in a study of T cell repertoires in cytomegalovirus infection. MiXCR, run by TCRdb on the reads, gives a single entry per CDR3 protein. The sample has roughly 320,000 distinct CDR3 sequences, 9.6% seen once; the top ten hold around 2.4%. Sequences were obtained from PBMCs. The source is a human donor in good health (CMV status not recorded). Some clones in this sample may be carry-over from other donors' samples.

This clonotype has at least ten counts. This rearrangement joins TRBV2 to TRBJ2-2; D is uncertain. Germline CDR1 is SNHLY and CDR2 is FYNNEI. V was trimmed by 7 bases and J by 3 bases, leaving 6 bases between them. The CDR3 length is 12 residues. The CDR3 DNA follows: TGTGCCAGCACCCGGGACACCGGGGAGCTGTTTTTT. Translating it yields CASTRDTGELFF.

Ten or more counts support this clonotype. V gene TRBV19 combines with J gene TRBJ1-1; 7 bases are a match to TRBD1. The junction had 13 bases not matched to a gene; V was cut back by 5 bases and J by 4 bases. The CDR3 has 16 amino acids. CDR1 LNHDA and CDR2 SQIVND come from the germline V gene (reference sequence). This CDR3 is CASSFAGGPDRTEAFF. The CDR3 nucleotides read TGTGCCAGTAGTTTCGCAGGGGGACCAGATCGCACTGAAGCTTTCTTT. Full variable domain (rest looked up from reference TRBV19 and TRBJ1-1): DGGITQSPKYLFRKEGQNVTLSCEQNLNHDAMYWYRQDPGQGLRLIYYSQIVNDFQKGDIAEGYSVSREKKESFPLTVTSAQKNPTAFYLCASSFAGGPDRTEAFFGQGTRLTVV.

This clonotype was observed a handful of times. The chain links TRBV6-5 to TRBJ1-5; tentatively, D is TRBD1 (6 bases). The CDR3 sequence is 14 residues long. Trimming took off 2 bases at V and 5 bases at J, with 10 bases between the two ends. Germline V gives CDR1 MNHEY, CDR2 SVGAGI. The CDR3 bases are TGTGCCAGCAGTTACGGGGCAGGGGATCAGCCCCAGCATTTT. Translating it yields CASSYGAGDQPQHF.

This clonotype has at least ten counts. The V gene is TRBV7-9, the J gene TRBJ2-5; D is undetermined. Germline V gene sequence: CDR1 SEHNR, CDR2 FQNEAQ (reference sequence). The CDR3 is 14 amino acids. Trimming removed 0 bases at V and 3 bases at J, with 8 bases between. The CDR3 nucleotides are TGTGCCAGCAGCTTAGCGAGAGACAAAGAGACCCAGTACTTC. Encoded protein: CASSLARDKETQYF.

This clonotype was seen a few times. The chain uses TRBV29-1 and TRBJ2-3, with a possible D match to TRBD1 (6 bases). V lost 4 bases and J 0 bases, leaving 20 bases between the germline ends. Germline CDR1 reads SQVTM; CDR2 reads ANQGSEA. This CDR3 comprises 17 residues. The CDR3 coding sequence is TGCAGCGTTGTAGGGTCCGCAGGGGTCGGTAGCACAGATACGCAGTATTTT. Its translation: CSVVGSAGVGSTDTQYF.

A remark on this clonotype: One base away lies a much larger clone, so this may be a sequencing read error. The rearrangement uses TRBV4-3 and TRBJ2-1; TRBD2 agrees at 9 bases. Looked up from germline, CDR1 is LGHNA and CDR2 is YSLEER. V shed 4 bases, J shed 8 bases, and the junction held 9 bases outside the gene matches. The CDR3 is 15 amino acids. Written as DNA, the CDR3 is TGCGCCAGCAGCCGGACTAGCGTGGGGGCAGATGAGCAGTTCTTC. This translates into CASSRTSVGADEQFF.

This clonotype was detected a few times. The chain links TRBV2 to TRBJ2-1; D is possibly TRBD1 or TRBD2 (5 bases each). The germline CDR1 and CDR2 sequences are SNHLY and FYNNEI. Trimming removed 2 bases at V and 0 bases at J, with 14 bases between. This CDR3 has 17 residues. The CDR3 sequence: CASSESVSGSSYNEQFF. The CDR3 nucleotides are TGTGCCAGCAGTGAAAGCGTCTCAGGGAGCTCCTACAATGAGCAGTTCTTC.

This clonotype was seen many times. The chain joins TRBV28 to TRBJ1-1; D uncertain. The CDR3 has 16 amino acids. The V and J ends lost 3 bases and 1 base respectively, with 15 bases between them. Per the germline V gene, CDR1 is MDHEN and CDR2 is SYDVKM. CDR3 DNA sequence: TGTGCCAGCAGTTTGCCTAGTCCGACGGGGAACACTGAAGCTTTCTTT. Translation: CASSLPSPTGNTEAFF.